This T cell receptor (beta chain) was recovered during a study of cytotoxic CD8 clonotypes in ibrutinib-treated CLL. The trim removed 8 bases at V and 5 bases at J, leaving 11 bases unmatched. Germline CDR1 SQVTM, CDR2 ANQGSEA. The CDR3 runs to 14 residues. The assay was immunoSEQ multiplex PCR, and TCRdb's table has in-frame clones only and misses some. The table has about 270,000 clones, approximately 76% seen once. The TCR originated in a human donor with chronic lymphocytic leukemia. The sequenced sample was PBMCs, obtained at disease progression, from a patient treated with ibrutinib. The chain employs TRBV29-1 and TRBJ2-7, with 11 positions matching TRBD1. The CDR3 reads CSPARTGGADEQYF. CDR3 nucleotides: TGCAGCCCTGCCCGGACAGGGGGCGCGGACGAGCAGTACTTC.